The T cell receptor (beta chain) under discussion was sequenced for a study of regulatory and conventional T cells in RAG deficiency. Germline V gives CDR1 SGHKS, CDR2 YYEKEE (reference sequence). The ends lost 4 bases at V and 4 bases at J; junction bases unmatched: 7. The CDR3 consists of 17 residues. Study results and caveats: These Omenn syndrome Treg sorts may hold peripherally activated cells instead. Shannon entropy fell and Simpson indices rose in RAG-deficient patients. Patient subsets had shorter CDR3s; Omenn Treg-Tconv overlap exceeded 85%.

Regarding this clone: Its antigen is not identified.

Profiled with immunoSEQ multiplex PCR; TCRdb holds only in-frame clones, not every one. This sample yields around 7,700 clones, of which 93% are seen a single time; approximately 1.4% belongs to the top ten. Blood CD4+ CD25-high CD127-low regulatory T cells supplied the genomic DNA template. The sample was also linked to a second study, of regulatory T cells. That report adds: Primers: 52 TRBV forward and 13 TRBJ reverse.

Sequencing was carried out using CD127- CD25+ CD4+ Tregs sorted from blood. The clonotype comes from a human donor in good health. The rearrangement uses TRBV5-5 and TRBJ2-3; 15 nucleotides align to TRBD2. CDR3 sequence: CASSRGLAGGPADTQYF. The CDR3, as DNA: TGTGCCAGCAGCCGAGGACTAGCGGGGGGGCCGGCAGATACGCAGTATTTT. The full variable domain, in which reference TRBV5-5 and TRBJ2-3 provide the parts outside the CDR3, is DAGVTQSPTHLIKTRGQQVTLRCSPISGHKSVSWYQQVLGQGPQFIFQYYEKEERGRGNFPDRFSARQFPNYSSELNVNALLLGDSALYLCASSRGLAGGPADTQYFGPGTRLTVL.